This T cell receptor beta chain was identified in a study of breast tumors, draining lymph nodes, adjacent tissues. The CDR3 consists of 16 residues. V lost 5 bases, J lost 0 bases, and 14 bases lay in between. Looked up from germline, CDR1 is SGHAT and CDR2 is FQNNGV. Study-level points and caveats: Tumor T cell lymph node origin was a supported hypothesis, not proven. Luminal-like breast cancer showed significantly greater tumor-nontumor repertoire similarity than basal-like breast cancer did. Data fit most tumor T cells coming from lymph node, expanding in tumor. Tumor TCR diversity was below lymph nodes but above nontumor tissue.

This clonotype appeared many times. Its antigen is undetermined. TCRdb re-called the multiplex PCR reads through MiXCR, storing one row per CDR3 protein. The data show fewer than 20,000 distinct CDR3 sequences, 45% seen once. The receptor comes from a female donor with breast cancer. Some clones in this sample may be carry-over from other donors' samples. The gene calls are TRBV11-2 and TRBJ1-3; possible D gene TRBD1, 5 bases. The sample was tumor-adjacent breast tissue. CDR3 nucleotides: TGTGCCAGCAGCATCTCAGGGACCCTCTCTGGAAACACCATATATTTT. Its protein is CASSISGTLSGNTIYF.